A selection of T cell receptor beta chains follows, all from one sample in a study of shared clonotypes between healthy human individuals. Repertoires were generated with immunoSEQ multiplex PCR, while TCRdb's copy carries only in-frame clones and drops some. Among about 2.4 million clones listed, approximately 90% were seen once. What was sequenced was naive CD4+ T cells sorted from blood. The receptors were gathered from a man aged 18 to 30 in good health. Both conserved end residues are part of each CDR3. Fields, in order: V gene, CDR3 protein.

TRBV5-1 CASSTQGGYGYTF
TRBV29-1 CSVRAVYEQYF
TRBV10-2 CASGSTSGSMGTDTQYF
TRBV19 CASSPPNQPQHF
TRBV9 CASSPGVVLAGQETQYF
TRBV7-9 CASSLAGTGYGYTF
TRBV6-5 CASSYSRRANEKLFF
TRBV21-1 CASRPGQSHSNQPQHF
TRBV5-4 CASSLAGSQPQHF
TRBV5-1 CASSLGRGNTEAFF
TRBV5-1 CASSPGQGDPFGYGYTF
TRBV5-1 CASSPQPAGGSETQYF
TRBV6-1 CASTRDRSYEQYF
TRBV7-9 CASTFRPNTEAFF
TRBV2 CATGQGGEKLFF
TRBV11-2 CASSPLPGVNTGELFF
TRBV11-1 CASKLVVRSYEQYF
TRBV6-5 CASSYGRSGGYEQYF
TRBV7-9 CASSPGSRTGELFF
TRBV9 CASSGNSYEQYF
TRBV29-1 CSVEVTPGALNEKLFF
TRBV11-2 CASSLSVGGGLTSTEAFF
TRBV10-2 CASRDAGGAYNEQFF
TRBV5-1 CASSRQTYTDTQYF
TRBV19 CASSNRDGTRNQPQHF
TRBV6-4 CASSDSQNRYTF
TRBV28 CASSLLGPSDSPLHF
TRBV5-6 CASSPGHLYEQYF